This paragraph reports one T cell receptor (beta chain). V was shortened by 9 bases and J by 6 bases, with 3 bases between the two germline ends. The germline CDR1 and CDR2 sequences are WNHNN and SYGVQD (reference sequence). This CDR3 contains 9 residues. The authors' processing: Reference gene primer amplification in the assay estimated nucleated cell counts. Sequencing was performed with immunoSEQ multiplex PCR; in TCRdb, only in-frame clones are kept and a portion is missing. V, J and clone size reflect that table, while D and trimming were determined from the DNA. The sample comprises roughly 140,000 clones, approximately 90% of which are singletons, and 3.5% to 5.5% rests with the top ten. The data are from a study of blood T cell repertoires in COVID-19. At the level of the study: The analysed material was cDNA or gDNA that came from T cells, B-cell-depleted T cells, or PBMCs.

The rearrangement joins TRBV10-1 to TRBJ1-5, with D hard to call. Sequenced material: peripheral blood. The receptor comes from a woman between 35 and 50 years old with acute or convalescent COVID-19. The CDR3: CASSQPQHF. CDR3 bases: TGCGCCAGTAGTCAGCCCCAGCATTTT.